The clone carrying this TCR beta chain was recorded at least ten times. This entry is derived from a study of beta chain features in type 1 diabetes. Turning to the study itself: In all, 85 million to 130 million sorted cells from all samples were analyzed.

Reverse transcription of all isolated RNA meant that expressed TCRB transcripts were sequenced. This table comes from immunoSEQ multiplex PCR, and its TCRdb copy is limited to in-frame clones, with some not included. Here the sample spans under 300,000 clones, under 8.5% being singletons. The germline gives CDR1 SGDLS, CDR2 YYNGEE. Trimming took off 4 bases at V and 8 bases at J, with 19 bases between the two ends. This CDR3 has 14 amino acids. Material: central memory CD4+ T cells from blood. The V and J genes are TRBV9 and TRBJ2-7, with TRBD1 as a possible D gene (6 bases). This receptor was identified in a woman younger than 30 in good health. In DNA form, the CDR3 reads TGTGCCAGCAGCCCAGGACAGCACCCTCTCAAGCAGTACTTC. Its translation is CASSPGQHPLKQYF.